This T cell receptor (beta chain) was found in a study of Graves' ophthalmopathy and Graves' hyperthyroidism. Broader study findings: Appearing in blood as well were most expanded thyroid clonotypes above 0.001 frequency.

CAS ≥3, NOSPECS ≥4, moderate-to-severe activity and duration under 3 months marked donors with ophthalmopathy. Other autoimmune diseases, uncontrolled infections, pregnancy or lactation excluded patients from enrollment. RNA transcripts yielded amplified TCR beta CDR3 regions. RT-PCR with HTBI primers came first, then second-round multiplex PCR. TCRdb fed the multiplex PCR reads into MiXCR, producing one record per CDR3 protein. In the table there are roughly 170,000 distinct CDR3 sequences, roughly two fifths of which are singletons. This clonotype was counted many times. Its antigen is unknown. This CDR3 has 17 amino acids. Germline values: CDR1 SGHAT, CDR2 FQNNGV. Trimming removed 3 bases at V and 2 bases at J, with 19 bases between.

The chain combines TRBV11-2 with TRBJ1-2; tentatively, D is TRBD1 (5 bases). The sequenced sample was peripheral blood. The source of this sequence is a man under 40 with Graves' ophthalmopathy. CDR3 bases: TGTGCCAGCAGCTTGGATATTGGGAGGGGAGAGAACTATGGCTACACCTTC. It is translated as CASSLDIGRGENYGYTF.